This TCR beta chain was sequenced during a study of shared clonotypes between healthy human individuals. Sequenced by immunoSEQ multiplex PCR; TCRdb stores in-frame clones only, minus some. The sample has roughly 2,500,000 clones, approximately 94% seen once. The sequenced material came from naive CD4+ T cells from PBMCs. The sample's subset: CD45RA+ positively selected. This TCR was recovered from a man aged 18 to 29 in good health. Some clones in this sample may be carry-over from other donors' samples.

In DNA, the CDR3 is TGTGCCAGCAGCATGGGGACAGGGAACTATGGCTACACCTTC. Translation gives CASSMGTGNYGYTF. The V and J genes are TRBV5-4 and TRBJ1-2, with 9 positions matching TRBD1. Germline assignment: CDR1 SGHNT and CDR2 YYREEE (reference sequence). CDR3 length: 14 residues. The ends lost 4 bases at V and 2 bases at J; junction bases unmatched: 3. Looking up the rest from reference TRBV5-4 and TRBJ1-2 gives the full variable domain: ETGVTQSPTHLIKTRGQQVTLRCSSQSGHNTVSWYQQALGQGPQFIFQYYREEENGRGNFPPRFSGLQFPNYSSELNVNALELDDSALYLCASSMGTGNYGYTFGSGTRLTVV.